One sample yielded the 22 T cell receptor beta chains listed below, sequenced in a study of blood T cell repertoires in COVID-19. Using immunoSEQ multiplex PCR, the repertoire was profiled, and TCRdb retains in-frame clones only, with some absent. Here the sample spans approximately 170,000 clones, about 83% being singletons. The sequenced sample consisted of peripheral blood. These receptors were taken from an elderly woman with COVID-19, enrolled during active disease.

This chain joins TRBV2 and TRBJ2-3; 8 nucleotides match TRBD2. The CDR3 has 14 residues. Germline-derived CDR1 and CDR2 are SNHLY and FYNNEI. V trimming: 8 bases; J trimming: 0 bases; junction bases outside the gene matches: 4. The CDR3 DNA follows: TGTGCCAGCGAGCGGGGGCTAAGCACAGATACGCAGTATTTT. It encodes CASERGLSTDTQYF.

V is TRBV11-2 and J is TRBJ1-4; weak D call: TRBD1 (6 bases). CDR1 SGHAT and CDR2 FQNNGV come from the germline V gene. The V and J ends lost 7 bases and 5 bases respectively, with 14 bases between them. CDR3 length: 14 residues. The CDR3 spells CASTHRVGNEKLFF. The CDR3 DNA reads as TGTGCCAGCACCCACAGGGTGGGGAATGAAAAACTGTTTTTT.

The chain employs TRBV30 and TRBJ2-7; 11 bases match TRBD2. Germline assignment: CDR1 GTSNPN and CDR2 SVGIG (reference sequence). The V segment lost 6 bases and the J segment 1 base; nucleotides outside the gene matches: 5. The CDR3 contains 14 residues. CDR3 in amino acids: CACRTSGSSYEQYF. The CDR3 coding sequence is TGTGCCTGCAGGACTAGCGGGTCTTCCTACGAGCAGTACTTC.

The chain employs TRBV19 and TRBJ1-1; D is uncertain. Germline lookup yields CDR1 LNHDA and CDR2 SQIVND (reference sequence). The CDR3 has 14 amino acids. V was clipped by 3 bases and J by 1 base, with 9 bases between them. The CDR3 DNA reads TGTGCCAGTAGTATCACGACAACGAACACTGAAGCTTTCTTT. This translates into CASSITTTNTEAFF. The variable domain in full, with the rest retrieved from reference TRBV19 and TRBJ1-1, is DGGITQSPKYLFRKEGQNVTLSCEQNLNHDAMYWYRQDPGQGLRLIYYSQIVNDFQKGDIAEGYSVSREKKESFPLTVTSAQKNPTAFYLCASSITTTNTEAFFGQGTRLTVV.

The count of this clone is one. Other DNA sequences of this sample code for an identical CDR3. This rearrangement joins TRBV20-1 to TRBJ2-3; tentative D call: TRBD2 (5 bases). This CDR3 is 11 amino acids long. V lost 6 bases and J lost 6, with 10 bases in between. Germline loops: CDR1 DFQATT, CDR2 SNEGSKA (reference sequence). The CDR3 reads CSAGRGDTQYF. The CDR3 bases are TGCAGTGCAGGGAGAGGGGATACGCAGTATTTT.

Concerning this clone itself: At one end the junction does not follow the germline gene, possibly because of a read error. The J gene is TRBJ2-1, the V gene TRBV5-8, with 8 positions matching TRBD2. Germline values: CDR1 SGHTS, CDR2 YDEGEE. The CDR3 runs to 15 residues. The DNA for the CDR3 is TGTGCCAGCAGCTTGGAAGTTAGCGGGGAGAAAAGAGGGGTCTTC. Amino acids: CASSLEVSGEKRGVF.

The V and J genes are TRBV2 and TRBJ2-3, with 8 bases matching TRBD2. Germline V CDR1 and CDR2: SNHLY, FYNNEI. The CDR3 consists of 14 residues. CDR3 DNA sequence: TGTGCAGGGTCCTTAGCGGGGCGCACAGATACGCAGTATTTT. Its protein is CAGSLAGRTDTQYF. The whole variable domain, remainder taken from reference TRBV2 and TRBJ2-3, is EPEVTQTPSHQVTQMGQEVILRCVPISNHLYFYWYRQILGQKVEFLVSFYNNEISEKSEIFDDQFSVERPDGSNFTLKIRSTKLEDSAMYFCAGSLAGRTDTQYFGPGTRLTVL.

The chain has TRBV29-1 and TRBJ2-7; tentative D call: TRBD1 (5 bases). Germline V CDR1 and CDR2: SQVTM, ANQGSEA. Trimming stripped 5 bases from V and 1 base from J, with 15 bases between. The CDR3 totals 14 residues. Here the CDR3 reads CSVQATGYSYEQYF. In nucleotides, the CDR3 is TGCAGCGTTCAGGCCACAGGCTATTCCTACGAGCAGTACTTC.

CDR3 DNA: TGTGCCTCCAAAAGGGACTGGAACACTGAAGCTTTCTTT. This sequence encodes CASKRDWNTEAFF. J is TRBJ1-1 and V is TRBV7-3; maybe TRBD1 (5 bases). Trimming took 11 bases from V and 1 from J, leaving 14 bases between them. Looked up from germline, CDR1 is SGHTA and CDR2 is FQGTGA. CDR3 size: 13 residues.

The chain has TRBV7-3 and TRBJ2-7, with TRBD1 matching over 8 bases. Germline-derived CDR1 and CDR2 are SGHTA and FQGTGA. V was clipped by 5 bases and J by 3 bases; unmatched bases: 3. There are 13 residues in the CDR3. CDR3 sequence: CASSTGQGYEQYF. CDR3 DNA: TGTGCCAGCAGCACTGGACAGGGCTACGAGCAGTACTTC.

The chain employs TRBV25-1 and TRBJ1-5; D possibly corresponds to TRBD1 (6 bases). The CDR3 runs 15 residues. CDR1 and CDR2 (germline): MGHDK, SYGVNS. Deletions cut 3 bases from V and 1 base from J, with 10 bases between. The CDR3, as DNA: TGTGCCAGCAGTGACGTACAGGGAAGCAATCAGCCCCAGCATTTT. Translation gives CASSDVQGSNQPQHF.

The rearrangement joins TRBV4-2 to TRBJ1-2, with TRBD1 identical over 7 bases. With 2 bases clipped from V and 3 bases from J, the junction kept 9 bases outside the gene matches. The CDR3 length is 16 residues. Germline CDR1 reads LGHNA; CDR2 reads YNFKEQ. CDR3 nucleotides: TGTGCCAGCAGCCAACCCGGGACAGCCCTTGACTATGGCTACACCTTC. Its translation is CASSQPGTALDYGYTF.

The sample holds many counts of this clone. The chain joins TRBV16 to TRBJ1-5; 8 bases match TRBD1. The CDR3 is 18 amino acids. Germline CDR1 reads KGHSY; CDR2 reads FQNENV. Germline trimming cut 1 base from V and 5 bases from J; bases unmatched to any gene: 13. CDR3 sequence reads: CASSQWESRGRRDQPQHF. The CDR3 DNA reads as TGTGCCAGCAGCCAATGGGAGTCCAGGGGGCGCAGAGATCAGCCCCAGCATTTT.

This clone has only one observation. V is TRBV27 and J is TRBJ1-1; the D is unclear. CDR1 is MNHEY, CDR2 SMNVEV, per germline (reference sequence). This CDR3 is built from 13 residues. V was trimmed by 5 bases and J by 4 bases, leaving 11 bases between them. CDR3 loop: CASSVLLSTEAFF. CDR3 bases: TGTGCCAGCAGTGTCCTCCTCAGCACTGAAGCTTTCTTT.

The chain combines TRBV6-6 with TRBJ2-7; D gene uncertain. V was shortened by 4 bases and J by 0 bases, with 7 bases between the two germline ends. From germline, CDR1 is MNHNY and CDR2 SVGAGI (reference sequence). This CDR3 has 13 residues. CDR3 sequence (DNA): TGTGCCAGCAGTTCGACACTCTCCTACGAGCAGTACTTC. The encoded protein is CASSSTLSYEQYF.

The chain recombines TRBV7-2 with TRBJ2-7, with 8 positions matching TRBD1. CDR3 size: 14 residues. Per germline, CDR1 SGHTA and CDR2 FQGNSA. V lost 5 bases to trimming and J lost 4 bases; unmatched junction nucleotides: 7. CDR3 region: CASSKDRVSYEQYF. CDR3 coding DNA: TGTGCCAGCAGCAAGGACAGGGTCTCTTACGAGCAGTACTTC.

The chain joins TRBV18 to TRBJ2-1, with D perhaps TRBD2 (6 bases). This CDR3 region has 14 residues. Between the trimmed V and J ends, which lost 3 bases and 8 bases, there was a span of 14 bases. Germline CDR1 reads KGHSH; CDR2 reads LQKENI. For the CDR3, the DNA is TGTGCCAGCTCACCCGCGACTAGTACCGATGAGCAGTTCTTC. Protein product: CASSPATSTDEQFF.

This rearrangement joins TRBV3-1 (or the pseudogene TRBV3-2) to TRBJ2-7; D remains unclear. V lost 5 bases, J lost 5 bases, and 13 bases lay in between. CDR1 and CDR2 (germline): LGHDT, YNNKEL (reference sequence). The CDR3 runs 13 residues. The CDR3 bases are TGTGCCAGCAGCACACACATGCTGAACGAGCAGTACTTC. Translating gives CASSTHMLNEQYF.

The chain couples TRBV27 to TRBJ1-3, with D possibly TRBD1 on 5 matching bases. The CDR3 consists of 15 residues. The ends were cut back, 5 bases at V and 4 bases at J, with 15 bases in the middle. CDR1 and CDR2 from the germline V gene are MNHEY and SMNVEV (reference sequence). This chain's CDR3 is CASSPRWGEGNTIYF. As DNA, the CDR3 is TGTGCCAGCAGTCCCCGGTGGGGGGAAGGAAACACCATATATTTT.

V and J are TRBV18 and TRBJ2-7; D gene unclear. CDR1 and CDR2 from the germline V gene are KGHSH and LQKENI. The CDR3 loop spans 14 amino acids. V lost 2 bases, J lost 0 bases, and 8 bases lay in between. The CDR3 DNA follows: TGTGCCAGCTCACCAGAGAGGAGCTCCTACGAGCAGTACTTC. Amino acid sequence: CASSPERSSYEQYF. The full variable domain, in which reference TRBV18 and TRBJ2-7 provide the parts outside the CDR3, is NAGVMQNPRHLVRRRGQEARLRCSPMKGHSHVYWYRQLPEEGLKFMVYLQKENIIDESGMPKERFSAEFPKEGPSILRIQQVVRGDSAAYFCASSPERSSYEQYFGPGTRLTVT.

The rearrangement joins TRBV6-5 to TRBJ1-3, with D tentatively TRBD1 (5 bases). V dropped 6 bases and J dropped 2 bases, with 14 bases sitting between them. From germline, CDR1 is MNHEY and CDR2 SVGAGI. The CDR3 has 15 amino acids. The CDR3 DNA reads TGTGCCAGCAGGACCCAGGGAGGTGCTGGAAACACCATATATTTT. This translates into CASRTQGGAGNTIYF.

J is TRBJ2-1 and V is TRBV10-3; 8 bases map to TRBD1. Germline assignment: CDR1 ENHRY and CDR2 SYGVKD. Germline trimming cut 3 bases from V and 5 bases from J; bases unmatched to any gene: 6. The CDR3 has 15 amino acids. The CDR3, as DNA: TGTGCCATCAGTGACGACAGGGGTGGGGACAATGAGCAGTTCTTC. This sequence encodes CAISDDRGGDNEQFF.